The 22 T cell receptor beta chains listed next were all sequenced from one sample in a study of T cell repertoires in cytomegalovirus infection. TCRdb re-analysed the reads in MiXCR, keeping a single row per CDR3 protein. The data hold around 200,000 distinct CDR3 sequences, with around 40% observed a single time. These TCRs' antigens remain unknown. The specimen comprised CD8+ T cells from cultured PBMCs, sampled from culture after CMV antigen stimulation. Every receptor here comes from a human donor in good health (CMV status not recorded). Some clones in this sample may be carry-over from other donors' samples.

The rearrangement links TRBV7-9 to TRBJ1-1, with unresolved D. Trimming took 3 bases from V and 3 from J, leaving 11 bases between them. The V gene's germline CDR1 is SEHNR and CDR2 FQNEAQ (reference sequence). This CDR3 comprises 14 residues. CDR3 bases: TGTGCCAGCAGCTTTAGGTTTGGTGACACTGAAGCTTTCTTT. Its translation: CASSFRFGDTEAFF.

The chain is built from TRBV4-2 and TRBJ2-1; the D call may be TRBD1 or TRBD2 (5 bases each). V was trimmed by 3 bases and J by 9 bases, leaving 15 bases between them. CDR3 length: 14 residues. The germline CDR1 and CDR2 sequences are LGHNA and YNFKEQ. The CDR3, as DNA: TGTGCCAGCAGCCACGCTGGGGTGGGGGTTGAGCAGTTCTTC. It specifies CASSHAGVGVEQFF.

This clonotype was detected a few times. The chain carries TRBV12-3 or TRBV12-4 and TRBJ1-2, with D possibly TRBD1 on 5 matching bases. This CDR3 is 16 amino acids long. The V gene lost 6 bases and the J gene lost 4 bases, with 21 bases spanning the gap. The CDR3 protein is CASSSIRGRLAYGYTF. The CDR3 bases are TGTGCCAGCAGCTCGATCCGGGGCAGGTTGGCCTATGGCTACACCTTC.

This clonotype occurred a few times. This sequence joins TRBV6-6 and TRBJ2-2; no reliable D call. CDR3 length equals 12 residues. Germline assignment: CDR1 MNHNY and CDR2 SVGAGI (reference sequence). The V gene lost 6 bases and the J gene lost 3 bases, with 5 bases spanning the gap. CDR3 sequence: CASRRDTGELFF. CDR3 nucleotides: TGTGCCAGCAGAAGAGACACCGGGGAGCTGTTTTTT.

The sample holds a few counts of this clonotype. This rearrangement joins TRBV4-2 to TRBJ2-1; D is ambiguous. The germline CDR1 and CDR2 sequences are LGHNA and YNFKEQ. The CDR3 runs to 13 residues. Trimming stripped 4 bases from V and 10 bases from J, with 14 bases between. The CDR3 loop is CASSPAISKEQFF. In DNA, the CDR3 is TGTGCCAGCAGCCCCGCGATTTCAAAGGAGCAGTTCTTC.

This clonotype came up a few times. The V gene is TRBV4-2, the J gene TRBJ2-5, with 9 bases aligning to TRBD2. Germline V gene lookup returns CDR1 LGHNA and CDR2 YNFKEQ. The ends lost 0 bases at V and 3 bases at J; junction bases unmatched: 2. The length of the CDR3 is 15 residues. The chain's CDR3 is CASSQEPSGEETQYF. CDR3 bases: TGTGCCAGCAGCCAAGAACCTAGCGGGGAAGAGACCCAGTACTTC.

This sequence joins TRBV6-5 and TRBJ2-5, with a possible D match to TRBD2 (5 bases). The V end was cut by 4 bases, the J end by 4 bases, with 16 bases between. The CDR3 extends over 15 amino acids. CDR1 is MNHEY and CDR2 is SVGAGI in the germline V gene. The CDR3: CASSLLGSLGETQYF. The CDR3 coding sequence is TGTGCCAGCAGTTTGTTGGGGAGCCTAGGAGAGACCCAGTACTTC.

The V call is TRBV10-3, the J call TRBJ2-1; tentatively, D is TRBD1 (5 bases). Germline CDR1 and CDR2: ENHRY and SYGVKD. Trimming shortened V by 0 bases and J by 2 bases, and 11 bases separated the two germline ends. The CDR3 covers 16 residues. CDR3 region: CAISESPGSTYNEQFF. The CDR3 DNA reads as TGTGCCATCAGTGAGTCGCCAGGGTCTACCTACAATGAGCAGTTCTTC.

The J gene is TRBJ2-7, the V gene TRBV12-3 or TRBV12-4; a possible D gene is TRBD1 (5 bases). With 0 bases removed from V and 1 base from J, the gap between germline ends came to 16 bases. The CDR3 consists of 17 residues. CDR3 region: CASSLAYLQGGSYEQYF. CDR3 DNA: TGTGCCAGCAGTTTAGCCTACCTCCAGGGCGGATCCTACGAGCAGTACTTC.

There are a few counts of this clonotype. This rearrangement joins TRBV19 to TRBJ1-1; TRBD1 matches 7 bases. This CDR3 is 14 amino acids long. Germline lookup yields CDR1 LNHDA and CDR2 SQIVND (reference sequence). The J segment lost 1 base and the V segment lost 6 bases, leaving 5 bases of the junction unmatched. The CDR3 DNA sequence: TGTGCCAGTAGAGACGGGACAGCGAACACTGAAGCTTTCTTT. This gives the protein CASRDGTANTEAFF.

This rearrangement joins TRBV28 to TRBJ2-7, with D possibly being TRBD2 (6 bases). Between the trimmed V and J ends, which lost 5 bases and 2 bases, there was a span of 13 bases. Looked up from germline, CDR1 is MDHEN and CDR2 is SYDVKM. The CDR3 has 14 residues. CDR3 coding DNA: TGTGCCAGCAGTCGACTGGGACTTGCCTACGAGCAGTACTTC. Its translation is CASSRLGLAYEQYF.

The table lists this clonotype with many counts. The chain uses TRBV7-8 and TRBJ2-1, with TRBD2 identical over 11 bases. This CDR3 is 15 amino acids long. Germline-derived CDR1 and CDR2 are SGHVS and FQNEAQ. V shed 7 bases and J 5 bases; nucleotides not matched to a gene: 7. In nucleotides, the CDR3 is TGTGCCAGCACCATAACTAGCGGGAGTAACAATGAGCAGTTCTTC. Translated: CASTITSGSNNEQFF.

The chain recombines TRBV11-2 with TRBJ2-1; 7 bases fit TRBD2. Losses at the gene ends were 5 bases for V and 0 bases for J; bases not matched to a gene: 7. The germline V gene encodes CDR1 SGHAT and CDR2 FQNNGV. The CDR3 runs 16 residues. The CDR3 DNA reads TGTGCCAGCAGCCCGGATCTAGCGGCCTCCTACAATGAGCAGTTCTTC. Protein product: CASSPDLAASYNEQFF.

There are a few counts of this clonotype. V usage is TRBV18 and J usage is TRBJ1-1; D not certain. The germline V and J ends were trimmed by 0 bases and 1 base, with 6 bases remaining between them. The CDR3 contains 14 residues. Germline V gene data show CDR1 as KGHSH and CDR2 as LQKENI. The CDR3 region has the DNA TGTGCCAGCTCACCACCAACAAAGAACACTGAAGCTTTCTTT. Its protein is CASSPPTKNTEAFF.

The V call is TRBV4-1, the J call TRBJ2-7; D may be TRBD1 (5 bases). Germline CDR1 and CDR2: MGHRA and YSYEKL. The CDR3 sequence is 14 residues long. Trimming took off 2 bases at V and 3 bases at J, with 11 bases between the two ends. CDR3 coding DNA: TGCGCCAGCAGCCAAAGAAAGGGGTACTACGAGCAGTACTTC. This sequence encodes CASSQRKGYYEQYF.

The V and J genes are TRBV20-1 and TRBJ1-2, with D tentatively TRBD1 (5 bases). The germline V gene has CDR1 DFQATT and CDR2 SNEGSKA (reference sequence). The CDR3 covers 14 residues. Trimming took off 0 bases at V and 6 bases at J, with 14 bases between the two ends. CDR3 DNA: TGCAGTGCTAGAGATCAAACAGGTTTGGATGGCTACACCTTC. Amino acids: CSARDQTGLDGYTF.

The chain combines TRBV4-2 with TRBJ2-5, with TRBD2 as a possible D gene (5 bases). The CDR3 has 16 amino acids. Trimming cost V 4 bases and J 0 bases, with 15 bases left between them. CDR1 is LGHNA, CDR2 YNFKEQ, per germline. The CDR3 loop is CASSPRDRGNQETQYF. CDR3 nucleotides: TGTGCCAGCAGCCCCCGGGATCGAGGGAACCAAGAGACCCAGTACTTC.

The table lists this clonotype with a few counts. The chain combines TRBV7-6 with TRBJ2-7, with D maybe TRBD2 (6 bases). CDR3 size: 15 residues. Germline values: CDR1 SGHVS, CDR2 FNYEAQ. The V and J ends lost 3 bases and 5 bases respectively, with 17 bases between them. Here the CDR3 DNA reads TGTGCCAGCAGCTTCCGACTAGATCGAGGAGACGAGCAGTACTTC. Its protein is CASSFRLDRGDEQYF.

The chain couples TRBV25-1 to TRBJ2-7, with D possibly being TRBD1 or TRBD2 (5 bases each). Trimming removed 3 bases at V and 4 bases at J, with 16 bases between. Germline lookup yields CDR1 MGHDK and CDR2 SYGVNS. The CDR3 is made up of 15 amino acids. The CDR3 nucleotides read TGTGCCAGCAGTGACGGGACGGAATCTCTTTACGAGCAGTACTTC. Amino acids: CASSDGTESLYEQYF.

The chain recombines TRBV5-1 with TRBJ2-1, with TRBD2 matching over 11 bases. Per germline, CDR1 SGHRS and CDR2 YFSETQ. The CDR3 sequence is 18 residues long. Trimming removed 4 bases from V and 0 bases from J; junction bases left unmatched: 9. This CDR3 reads CASSLGLAVDSSYNEQFF. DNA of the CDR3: TGCGCCAGCAGCCTGGGACTAGCGGTCGATAGCTCCTACAATGAGCAGTTCTTC.

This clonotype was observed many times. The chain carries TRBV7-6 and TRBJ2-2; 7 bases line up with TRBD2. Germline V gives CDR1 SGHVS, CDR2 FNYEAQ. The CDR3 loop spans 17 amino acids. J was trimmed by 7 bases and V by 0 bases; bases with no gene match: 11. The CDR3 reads CASSLASGIRNIGELFF. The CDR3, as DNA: TGTGCCAGCAGCTTAGCGAGCGGGATCAGGAATATCGGGGAGCTGTTTTTT.

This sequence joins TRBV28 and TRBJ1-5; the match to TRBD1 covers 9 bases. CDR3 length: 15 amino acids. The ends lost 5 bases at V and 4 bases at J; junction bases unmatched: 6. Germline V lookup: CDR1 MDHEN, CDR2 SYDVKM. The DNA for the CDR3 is TGTGCCAGCAGTCTCCTGACAGGGGGGAATCAGCCCCAGCATTTT. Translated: CASSLLTGGNQPQHF.